These 18 T cell receptor beta chains originate from one sample sequenced in a study of regulatory T cells in long-lasting Graves disease. Construction of TCR beta libraries relied on iRepertoire HTBI primers and on Arm-PCR targeting CDR3 regions. TCRdb re-called the multiplex PCR reads with MiXCR, one entry per CDR3 protein. The sample yields over 500,000 distinct CDR3 sequences, about 16% seen once. Specified time point: newly diagnosed GD, antithyroid drugs for less than 3 months. Extracted RNA from PBMCs served as the source of the TCR library. These same data were also listed under a study on T cells in Graves' hyperthyroidism and ophthalmopathy.

Sequencing was performed on peripheral blood mononuclear cells (PBMCs), taken at new diagnosis, from a patient treated with antithyroid drugs. The receptors shown here come from a man younger than 35 with Graves disease.

This clonotype was seen ten or more times. The CDR3 loop reads CASSLGDRPSYEQYF. The CDR3 DNA follows: TGCGCCAGCAGCTTAGGGGACAGGCCTTCCTACGAGCAGTACTTC. This sequence joins TRBV5-1 and TRBJ2-7, with TRBD1 matching 8 bases. CDR3 length: 15 residues. Trimming at V came to 2 bases and at J to 1 base, leaving 5 bases not matched to a gene. CDR1 is SGHRS, CDR2 YFSETQ, per germline.

This clonotype was picked up a small number of times. The chain uses TRBV4-1 and TRBJ1-3; tentatively, D is TRBD1 (5 bases). The V end lost 3 bases, the J end lost 0 bases, and 9 bases lay between the germline ends. Per germline, CDR1 MGHRA and CDR2 YSYEKL. This CDR3 is built from 15 residues. In nucleotides, the CDR3 is TGCGCCAGCAGCCAGGGACGCCTCTCTGGAAACACCATATATTTT. It codes for CASSQGRLSGNTIYF.

This clonotype has ten or more counts. The CDR3 protein is CASSLRDGYLGRTQYF. The CDR3 nucleotides read TGTGCCAGCAGCCTACGGGACGGGTACCTCGGACGGACCCAGTACTTC. V is TRBV13 and J is TRBJ2-5; D may correspond to TRBD1 or TRBD2 (5 bases each). The CDR3 length is 16 residues. Trimming stripped 5 bases from V and 7 bases from J, with 23 bases between. The V gene's germline CDR1 is PRHDT and CDR2 FYEKMQ (reference sequence). The full variable domain, its missing parts supplied by reference TRBV13 and TRBJ2-5, is AAGVIQSPRHLIKEKRETATLKCYPIPRHDTVYWYQQGPGQDPQFLISFYEKMQSDKGSIPDRFSAQQFSDYHSELNMSSLELGDSALYFCASSLRDGYLGRTQYFGPGTRLLVL.

J is TRBJ1-1 and V is TRBV6-1; D is unclear. CDR1 and CDR2 from the germline V gene are MNHNS and SASEGT. V lost 2 bases, J lost 5 bases, and 6 bases lay in between. This CDR3 is 12 amino acids long. The CDR3 loop is CASSELGTEAFF. DNA for the CDR3: TGTGCCAGCAGTGAACTGGGGACTGAAGCTTTCTTT.

The V and J genes are TRBV20-1 and TRBJ1-2; a weak D match, TRBD1 (5 bases). The CDR3 totals 12 residues. V lost 6 bases to trimming and J lost 4 bases, with 12 bases between them. Germline CDR1 and CDR2: DFQATT and SNEGSKA (reference sequence). This CDR3 is CSAEDSSYGYTF. The CDR3 coding sequence is TGCAGTGCAGAAGACAGTAGCTATGGCTACACCTTC.

This clonotype was counted ten times or more. The chain combines TRBV2 with TRBJ1-1; 11 bases agree with TRBD1. The CDR3 spans 12 residues. Germline CDR1 SNHLY, CDR2 FYNNEI. V dropped 11 bases and J dropped 5; count of bases not matched to a gene: 4. As DNA, the CDR3 is TGTGCCGGACAGGGGGCAGGGACTGAAGCTTTCTTT. It translates to CAGQGAGTEAFF.

Ten or more counts support this clonotype. The chain couples TRBV12-3 or TRBV12-4 to TRBJ1-4; 9 bases agree with TRBD1. With 6 bases clipped from V and 7 bases from J, the junction kept 9 bases outside the gene matches. The CDR3 has 15 amino acids. The CDR3 region has the DNA TGTGCCAGCAGCTTGGGGGACAGGGCAGGTGAAAAACTGTTTTTT. It yields the protein CASSLGDRAGEKLFF.

This clonotype was counted ten times or more. The V and J genes are TRBV18 and TRBJ2-4; no clear D gene. CDR1 is KGHSH and CDR2 is LQKENI in the germline V gene. Trimming left V 6 bases short and J 0 bases short, with 15 bases between. The CDR3 length is 16 residues. The CDR3 nucleotides are TGTGCCAGCTCTCTATCCACGGGCTTAGCCAAAAACATTCAGTACTTC. This codes for CASSLSTGLAKNIQYF.

This clonotype was counted many times. V is TRBV11-2 and J is TRBJ1-2, with no clear D. The CDR3 spans 18 residues. Germline CDR1 SGHAT, CDR2 FQNNGV. Trimming removed 3 bases at V and 8 bases at J, with 28 bases between. DNA for the CDR3: TGTGCCAGCAGCTTGAGAGCCGGGCTGGACGACCGAAAACCCGGCTACACCTTC. Amino acid sequence: CASSLRAGLDDRKPGYTF.

This clonotype was picked up a small number of times. The gene calls are TRBV7-3 and TRBJ2-3; 8 nucleotides match TRBD2. CDR1 is SGHTA, CDR2 FQGTGA, per germline. This CDR3 is built from 17 residues. With 6 bases clipped from V and 1 base from J, the junction kept 12 bases outside the gene matches. The CDR3, as DNA: TGTGCCAGCAGTCAGAGGGATACTAGCGGCCGCACAGATACGCAGTATTTT. Translation: CASSQRDTSGRTDTQYF. Full variable domain (missing parts from reference TRBV7-3 and TRBJ2-3): GAGVSQTPSNKVTEKGKYVELRCDPISGHTALYWYRQSLGQGPEFLIYFQGTGAADDSGLPNDRFFAVRPEGSVSTLKIQRTERGDSAVYLCASSQRDTSGRTDTQYFGPGTRLTVL.

This clonotype was seen many times. The CDR3 protein is CASSDAERGLAGFDTQYF. The CDR3 coding sequence is TGTGCCAGCAGTGATGCCGAGAGGGGACTAGCGGGATTCGATACGCAGTATTTT. This chain links TRBV6-1 with TRBJ2-3, with 13 bases lining up with TRBD2. CDR1 and CDR2 from the germline V gene are MNHNS and SASEGT. The CDR3 spans 18 residues. The junction had 12 bases not matched to a gene; V was cut back by 3 bases and J by 6 bases.

V is TRBV6-5 and J is TRBJ2-7; TRBD1 aligns across 8 bases. V shed 0 bases, J shed 5 bases, and the junction held 6 bases outside the gene matches. Germline loops: CDR1 MNHEY, CDR2 SVGAGI. The CDR3 totals 15 residues. The CDR3 loop is CASSYSRTGLDEQYF. CDR3 coding DNA: TGTGCCAGCAGTTACTCGCGGACAGGGCTCGACGAGCAGTACTTC.

The chain uses TRBV11-2 and TRBJ2-7; D is possibly TRBD2 (5 bases). The V and J ends lost 5 bases and 0 bases respectively, with 17 bases between them. CDR1 is SGHAT and CDR2 is FQNNGV in the germline V gene. The CDR3 sequence is 16 residues long. The CDR3 bases are TGTGCCAGCAGCACCTACGGCCAAGGGAGCTCCTACGAGCAGTACTTC. As protein: CASSTYGQGSSYEQYF.

The count of this clonotype is one. J is TRBJ2-7 and V is TRBV5-6; 8 positions match TRBD2. Germline assignment: CDR1 SGHDT and CDR2 YYEEEE. The V and J ends lost 4 bases and 2 bases, in that order; junction bases with no gene match: 14. The CDR3 has 17 residues. The CDR3 sequence: CASSPGPSGPRPYEQYF. The CDR3 DNA reads TGTGCCAGCAGCCCGGGGCCTAGCGGGCCCAGACCCTACGAGCAGTACTTC.

This chain uses TRBV5-1 with TRBJ2-3; the D call may be TRBD1 or TRBD2 (5 bases each). Germline V gives CDR1 SGHRS, CDR2 YFSETQ. The CDR3 is 14 residues long. Trimming stripped 4 bases from V and 2 bases from J, with 11 bases between. The CDR3 is CASSTGTTTDTQYF. CDR3 DNA: TGCGCCAGCAGCACCGGGACGACCACAGATACGCAGTATTTT.

This clonotype was seen only a few times. This chain joins TRBV5-1 and TRBJ2-3, with 9 positions matching TRBD1. After removal of 3 bases from V and 2 bases from J, the junction contained 7 bases not matched to a gene. The CDR3 sequence is 16 residues long. CDR1 is SGHRS and CDR2 is YFSETQ in the germline V gene. CDR3 nucleotide sequence: TGCGCCAGCAGCTCCACCGGACAGGGGACCACAGATACGCAGTATTTT. The encoded protein is CASSSTGQGTTDTQYF.

The chain employs TRBV2 and TRBJ1-2; tentative D call: TRBD1 (6 bases). The CDR3 is made up of 13 amino acids. The germline V gene encodes CDR1 SNHLY and CDR2 FYNNEI. The V and J ends lost 9 bases and 4 bases respectively, with 15 bases between them. In DNA, the CDR3 is TGTGCCAGACAGGGATCGGGGGGCTATGGCTACACCTTC. Translation: CARQGSGGYGYTF.

This chain links TRBV12-3 or TRBV12-4 with TRBJ1-2, with D possibly matching TRBD1 (5 bases). This CDR3 has 16 residues. The ends were cut back, 4 bases at V and 1 base at J, with 16 bases in the middle. The chain's CDR3 is CASSSTPGLFNYGYTF. Written as DNA, the CDR3 is TGTGCCAGCAGTTCGACGCCGGGGCTCTTTAACTATGGCTACACCTTC.